One and the same sample provided the 18 T cell receptor beta chains below, sequenced in a study of blood T cell repertoires in COVID-19. TCRdb keeps only in-frame clones here, not all; method: immunoSEQ multiplex PCR. The profile covers a few hundred thousand clones, with 89% appearing a single time and approximately 2% taken by the ten largest. Sequenced: peripheral blood. These receptors were taken from a middle-aged man with acute or convalescent COVID-19.

The genes are TRBV19 and TRBJ2-7; 8 bases match TRBD2. V gave up 10 bases and J gave up 5 bases; unmatched junction bases: 16. CDR1 is LNHDA, CDR2 SQIVND, per germline (reference sequence). This CDR3 is built from 15 residues. CDR3 in DNA: TGTGCCACTCTAACGGGGGGGGCAGGGGAGAACGAGCAGTACTTC. This codes for CATLTGGAGENEQYF.

The chain links TRBV29-1 to TRBJ1-1; D possibly corresponds to TRBD1 (6 bases). Germline-derived CDR1 and CDR2 are SQVTM and ANQGSEA. Trimming pared 6 bases from V and 5 bases from J, leaving 25 bases between. The CDR3 is made up of 16 amino acids. The CDR3 region is CSVGPWEGDSRTEAFF. CDR3 sequence (DNA): TGCAGCGTCGGGCCGTGGGAGGGGGACTCAAGGACTGAAGCTTTCTTT.

This clone has just one count. The gene calls are TRBV5-5 and TRBJ2-3; perhaps TRBD2 as D (6 bases). Germline V gives CDR1 SGHKS, CDR2 YYEKEE (reference sequence). Trimming pared 3 bases from V and 6 bases from J, leaving 11 bases between. There are 13 residues in the CDR3. The CDR3 nucleotides are TGTGCCAGCAGCTCGGGCGGGACTGATACGCAGTATTTT. This gives the protein CASSSGGTDTQYF. Supplemented by reference TRBV5-5 and TRBJ2-3, the full variable domain reads DAGVTQSPTHLIKTRGQQVTLRCSPISGHKSVSWYQQVLGQGPQFIFQYYEKEERGRGNFPDRFSARQFPNYSSELNVNALLLGDSALYLCASSSGGTDTQYFGPGTRLTVL.

The chain is built from TRBV3-1 (or the pseudogene TRBV3-2) and TRBJ1-6, with a tentative D call TRBD1 (6 bases). This CDR3 is built from 13 residues. V was cut by 4 bases and J by 11 bases, with 12 bases left in between. CDR1 is LGHDT and CDR2 is YNNKEL in the germline V gene (reference sequence). In DNA form, the CDR3 reads TGTGCCAGCAGCCTGGACAGCCGAACACCCCTCCACTTT. It codes for CASSLDSRTPLHF.

The chain employs TRBV2 and TRBJ1-3; D remains ambiguous. This CDR3 is 15 amino acids long. Trimming removed 0 bases from V and 0 bases from J, with 6 bases in between. Germline V gene lookup returns CDR1 SNHLY and CDR2 FYNNEI. DNA for the CDR3: TGTGCCAGCAGTGAAGCGACTGCCTCTGGAAACACCATATATTTT. Translating gives CASSEATASGNTIYF.

This chain joins TRBV30 and TRBJ2-1; tentatively, D is TRBD2 (5 bases). The CDR3 covers 15 residues. Germline loops: CDR1 GTSNPN, CDR2 SVGIG (reference sequence). Trimming stripped 5 bases from V and 0 bases from J, with 14 bases between. DNA for the CDR3: TGTGCCTGGGCCTCGGACTCAAGCTCCTACAATGAGCAGTTCTTC. Protein product: CAWASDSSSYNEQFF.

The chain joins TRBV10-1 to TRBJ2-7, with D possibly TRBD1 on 5 matching bases. The V end was cut by 2 bases, the J end by 6 bases, with 11 bases between. The germline V gene encodes CDR1 WNHNN and CDR2 SYGVQD (reference sequence). The CDR3 spans 13 residues. CDR3 protein: CASSEKVRAEQYF. CDR3 sequence (DNA): TGCGCCAGCAGTGAGAAGGTCAGGGCCGAGCAGTACTTC.

The CDR3 bases are TGTGCCAGCAGCCTCGGCGGGGGCGGGCTCTCCTACGAGCAGTACTTC. This translates into CASSLGGGGLSYEQYF. The rearrangement uses TRBV5-4 and TRBJ2-7; a possible D gene is TRBD2 (7 bases). Germline lookup yields CDR1 SGHNT and CDR2 YYREEE (reference sequence). V dropped 4 bases and J dropped 0 bases, with 17 bases sitting between them. The CDR3 is 16 residues long.

A few counts support this clone. V is TRBV18 and J is TRBJ2-2, with D possibly matching TRBD1 (5 bases). Germline CDR1 is KGHSH and CDR2 is LQKENI. The length of the CDR3 is 16 residues. Trimming took off 3 bases at V and 0 bases at J, with 11 bases between the two ends. The CDR3 is CASSPQTAPNTGELFF. The CDR3 DNA reads as TGTGCCAGCTCACCCCAGACAGCCCCGAACACCGGGGAGCTGTTTTTT.

The rearrangement uses TRBV5-1 and TRBJ2-5; 16 bases map to TRBD2. The CDR3 length is 17 residues. Germline-derived CDR1 and CDR2 are SGHRS and YFSETQ. The trim removed 4 bases at V and 5 bases at J, leaving 8 bases unmatched. Written as DNA, the CDR3 is TGCGCCAGCAGCCAAGGGACTAGCGGGGGGGCCGGGGAGACCCAGTACTTC. Its protein is CASSQGTSGGAGETQYF.

The rearrangement links TRBV9 to TRBJ2-1, with TRBD1 as a possible D gene (6 bases). The germline V gene encodes CDR1 SGDLS and CDR2 YYNGEE. V was shortened by 8 bases and J by 0 bases, with 12 bases between the two germline ends. This CDR3 region has 14 residues. The CDR3 region has the DNA TGTGCCAGTGACAGGAGGAGCTCCTACAATGAGCAGTTCTTC. Its translation: CASDRRSSYNEQFF.

The gene calls are TRBV7-2 and TRBJ1-5; TRBD1 might be the D (6 bases). The V gene lost 2 bases and the J gene lost 3 bases, with 14 bases spanning the gap. Germline CDR1 SGHTA, CDR2 FQGNSA. The CDR3 is 16 residues long. The DNA for the CDR3 is TGTGCCAGCAGCTTACCTCAGGGGCTAATCAATCAGCCCCAGCATTTT. This sequence encodes CASSLPQGLINQPQHF.

This chain connects TRBV11-3 to TRBJ2-3; 8 bases are shared with TRBD2. The V segment lost 1 base and the J segment 2 bases; nucleotides outside the gene matches: 5. There are 16 residues in the CDR3. Per germline, CDR1 SGHNT and CDR2 YENEEA. This CDR3 is CASSLGQRGTTDTQYF. CDR3 nucleotide sequence: TGTGCCAGCAGCTTAGGACAGCGGGGGACCACAGATACGCAGTATTTT.

The chain carries TRBV6-5 and TRBJ1-1; TRBD1 agrees at 8 bases. CDR1 is MNHEY and CDR2 is SVGAGI in the germline V gene. V lost 10 bases to trimming and J lost 2 bases; unmatched junction nucleotides: 6. The CDR3 extends over 13 amino acids. The CDR3 DNA reads TGTGCCATCCAAGGACAGGGCAACACTGAAGCTTTCTTT. Translation: CAIQGQGNTEAFF.

This rearrangement joins TRBV6-5 to TRBJ2-2, with TRBD1 matching 12 bases. V lost 2 bases and J lost 3; bases outside the gene matches: 1. The germline CDR1 and CDR2 sequences are MNHEY and SVGAGI. The CDR3 loop spans 16 amino acids. The CDR3 reads CASSYGTGGYTGELFF. The DNA for the CDR3 is TGTGCCAGCAGTTACGGGACAGGGGGCTACACCGGGGAGCTGTTTTTT.

The V call is TRBV2, the J call TRBJ1-5; 9 bases match TRBD1. The CDR3 length is 19 residues. Unmatched junction bases numbered 19, after V lost 8 bases and J lost 2 bases. Looked up from germline, CDR1 is SNHLY and CDR2 is FYNNEI. In DNA, the CDR3 is TGTGCCAGCGTTCGGGACACAGGGGGCGGGCCACTTGGCAATCAGCCCCAGCATTTT. This codes for CASVRDTGGGPLGNQPQHF.

This chain joins TRBV4-1 and TRBJ1-2; 7 bases map to TRBD1. The CDR3 runs to 16 residues. The V gene end was trimmed by 0 bases and the J gene end by 4 bases; junction bases not matched to a gene: 8. Germline lookup yields CDR1 MGHRA and CDR2 YSYEKL. Here the CDR3 DNA reads TGCGCCAGCAGCCAAGATGTCAGGGGGTCGTCCTATGGCTACACCTTC. Amino acid sequence: CASSQDVRGSSYGYTF.

J is TRBJ2-5 and V is TRBV7-3; TRBD1 is a possible D gene (6 bases). The germline V gene encodes CDR1 SGHTA and CDR2 FQGTGA. CDR3 size: 14 residues. V was cut by 5 bases and J by 5 bases, with 15 bases left in between. Written as DNA, the CDR3 is TGTGCCAGCAGCCGGGCAGGGGCGGAGGAGACCCAGTACTTC. Its translation is CASSRAGAEETQYF.